The clone carrying this T cell receptor beta chain was counted ten times or more. Its antigen is as yet unknown. TCRdb's copy holds only in-frame clones and misses some; the assay was immunoSEQ multiplex PCR. The sample has about 120,000 clones, approximately 90% seen once. This sample is part of a study of T cell responses to AZD1222 COVID-19 vaccine. Germline trimming cut 4 bases from V and 3 bases from J; bases unmatched to any gene: 5. CDR1 is MNHEY, CDR2 SVGEGT, per germline. The CDR3 consists of 15 residues. Study findings and constraints: Per reports, nearly half of all spike-specific TCRs target regions that are unmutated in variants. Vaccine-related CD4 TCRs covered spike, predominating at 160-218 and 743-854. Clonal diversity may have been underestimated, and the donors were mostly white British, with more females than males. Only 5 or 6 people who got AZD1222 tested seropositive at baseline.

This sample comprised peripheral blood, obtained on day 0 of AZD1222 vaccination. This sequence was found in an adult in good health. The rearrangement links TRBV6-2 or TRBV6-3 to TRBJ2-1; 8 nucleotides line up with TRBD2. CDR3 sequence reads: CASSSLTSVYNEQFF. The CDR3 DNA sequence: TGTGCCAGCAGTTCCTTGACTAGCGTCTACAATGAGCAGTTCTTC.